Below are 19 T cell receptor beta chains sequenced from a single sample in a study of shared clonotypes between healthy human individuals. The repertoire was sequenced with immunoSEQ multiplex PCR; TCRdb's copy has only in-frame clones and lacks some. The sample contains around 1.5 million clones, around 98% of which appear only once. The sequencing sample was made of naive CD4+ T cells sorted from blood. Sample subset: CD45RA+ positively selected. These receptors were collected from a man younger than 40 in good health.

A single count supports this clone. This rearrangement joins TRBV27 to TRBJ2-7; 9 bases fit TRBD2. The germline CDR1 and CDR2 sequences are MNHEY and SMNVEV (reference sequence). This CDR3 has 17 amino acids. Trimming removed 2 bases from V and 0 bases from J; junction bases left unmatched: 8. The CDR3, as DNA: TGTGCCAGCAGTTTAAAGGGGCTAGCGGGATTCTCCTACGAGCAGTACTTC. Its translation is CASSLKGLAGFSYEQYF.

This chain uses TRBV7-8 with TRBJ1-2; D uncertain. V lost 2 bases, J lost 0 bases, and 7 bases lay in between. The CDR3 has 14 amino acids. Germline CDR1 SGHVS, CDR2 FQNEAQ. The DNA for the CDR3 is TGTGCCAGCAGCTTATTTCTGACTAACTATGGCTACACCTTC. Amino acid sequence: CASSLFLTNYGYTF.

This chain links TRBV30 with TRBJ2-3, with D unclear. V was clipped by 2 bases and J by 5 bases, with 11 bases between them. The CDR3 runs 13 residues. Per germline, CDR1 GTSNPN and CDR2 SVGIG (reference sequence). CDR3 DNA: TGTGCCTGGAGTCTCCAGGTGGGAGATACGCAGTATTTT. Protein sequence: CAWSLQVGDTQYF.

The V call is TRBV25-1, the J call TRBJ2-6, with D possibly matching TRBD1 (5 bases). The CDR3 loop spans 15 amino acids. The V end was cut by 2 bases, the J end by 1 base, with 6 bases between. CDR1 and CDR2 from the germline V gene are MGHDK and SYGVNS. CDR3 amino acids: CASSERGSGANVLTF. Written as DNA, the CDR3 is TGTGCCAGCAGTGAAAGGGGTTCTGGGGCCAACGTCCTGACTTTC.

This clone occurred once. This chain uses TRBV10-3 with TRBJ2-5, with 7 bases aligning to TRBD1. V was clipped by 2 bases and J by 5 bases; unmatched bases: 14. CDR3 length equals 17 residues. The germline V gene encodes CDR1 ENHRY and CDR2 SYGVKD. CDR3: CAISEPPGGSAKETQYF. The DNA for the CDR3 is TGTGCCATCAGTGAGCCACCAGGGGGTTCGGCAAAGGAGACCCAGTACTTC.

V and J are TRBV21-1 and TRBJ2-7; TRBD1, as called in the table, went unchecked against the DNA. TRBV21-1 is reported as a pseudogene. The length of the CDR3 is 19 residues. The chain's CDR3 is CASRYVRDRAAPLDYEQYF. DNA for the CDR3: TGTGCCAGCAGATACGTCCGGGACAGGGCCGCCCCTCTGGACTACGAGCAGTACTTC.

The genes are TRBV5-1 and TRBJ2-5; TRBD2 matches 14 bases. Trimming took 2 bases from V and 5 from J; bases not matched to a gene: 8. Germline assignment: CDR1 SGHRS and CDR2 YFSETQ. The CDR3 has 17 residues. CDR3 DNA sequence: TGCGCCAGCAGCTTAGAGACTAGCGGGAGGGCCTGGGAGACCCAGTACTTC. Amino acids: CASSLETSGRAWETQYF.

The J gene is TRBJ2-7, the V gene TRBV4-2; D is uncertain. Per germline, CDR1 LGHNA and CDR2 YNFKEQ. The CDR3 is 14 amino acids. V was cut by 5 bases and J by 0 bases, with 11 bases left in between. CDR3 protein: CASSLPPSSYEQYF. As DNA, the CDR3 is TGTGCCAGCAGCTTGCCCCCGAGCTCCTACGAGCAGTACTTC.

This chain uses TRBV11-2 with TRBJ2-5; possibly TRBD1 for D (5 bases). The CDR3 consists of 15 residues. Trimming left V 4 bases short and J 4 bases short, with 16 bases between. Germline CDR1 and CDR2: SGHAT and FQNNGV. The CDR3 DNA reads TGTGCCAGCAGCTCCCAGGGTAATAATGGAGAGACCCAGTACTTC. It codes for CASSSQGNNGETQYF. Variable domain in full (rest from reference TRBV11-2 and TRBJ2-5): EAGVAQSPRYKIIEKRQSVAFWCNPISGHATLYWYQQILGQGPKLLIQFQNNGVVDDSQLPKDRFSAERLKGVDSTLKIQPAKLEDSAVYLCASSSQGNNGETQYFGPGTRLLVL.

The rearrangement links TRBV5-1 to TRBJ2-1; D is perhaps TRBD2 (5 bases). Germline V gene sequence: CDR1 SGHRS, CDR2 YFSETQ. With 5 bases removed from V and 4 bases from J, the gap between germline ends came to 10 bases. This CDR3 is 13 amino acids long. The CDR3 DNA is TGCGCCAGCAGTTCAGCGGTTTACAATGAGCAGTTCTTC. Amino acids: CASSSAVYNEQFF.

The genes are TRBV11-2 and TRBJ2-1, with D unresolved. From germline, CDR1 is SGHAT and CDR2 FQNNGV. The CDR3 is made up of 13 amino acids. Trimming left V 1 base short and J 5 bases short, with 6 bases between. The CDR3 DNA is TGTGCCAGCAGCTTAGGGGTTAACAATGAGCAGTTCTTC. It codes for CASSLGVNNEQFF.

The chain couples TRBV28 to TRBJ2-5; a weak D match, TRBD2 (6 bases). Germline CDR1 reads MDHEN; CDR2 reads SYDVKM. The CDR3 totals 15 residues. With 4 bases removed from V and 3 bases from J, the gap between germline ends came to 15 bases. CDR3 sequence (DNA): TGTGCCAGCAGTTCACCCGGGACGGGAGAAGAGACCCAGTACTTC. Protein sequence: CASSSPGTGEETQYF.

V and J are TRBV5-4 and TRBJ2-5; either TRBD1 or TRBD2 may fit D (7 bases each). The CDR3 consists of 17 residues. Per germline, CDR1 SGHNT and CDR2 YYREEE (reference sequence). V was trimmed by 1 base and J by 1 base, leaving 17 bases between them. The CDR3 is CASSLTRGGGFQETQYF. CDR3 nucleotide sequence: TGTGCCAGCAGCTTGACCCGGGGAGGGGGCTTCCAAGAGACCCAGTACTTC.

The rearrangement uses TRBV20-1 and TRBJ2-5; D is unresolved. Trimming removed 2 bases from V and 5 bases from J, with 6 bases in between. From germline, CDR1 is DFQATT and CDR2 SNEGSKA (reference sequence). This CDR3 has 11 amino acids. The CDR3 DNA reads as TGCAGTGCTAGAATACCGGAGACCCAGTACTTC. Translated, it gives CSARIPETQYF.

The chain couples TRBV11-3 to TRBJ2-7; 9 positions match TRBD1. V trimming: 5 bases; J trimming: 5 bases; junction bases outside the gene matches: 10. The CDR3 is 15 amino acids. CDR1 is SGHNT and CDR2 is YENEEA in the germline V gene. CDR3 bases: TGTGCCAGCAGCCCGGGACAGGGCGAGGGAAACGAGCAGTACTTC. Residues: CASSPGQGEGNEQYF.

This sequence joins TRBV28 and TRBJ1-1; maybe TRBD1 (5 bases). Trimming shortened V by 3 bases and J by 3 bases, and 11 bases separated the two germline ends. Germline values: CDR1 MDHEN, CDR2 SYDVKM. The CDR3 extends over 14 amino acids. In DNA form, the CDR3 reads TGTGCCAGCAGTTTTTCCCCGGGGGACACTGAAGCTTTCTTT. Its translation is CASSFSPGDTEAFF.

The rearrangement links TRBV29-1 to TRBJ2-2; 14 nucleotides match TRBD2. The CDR3 runs to 14 residues. The ends lost 7 bases at V and 4 bases at J; junction bases unmatched: 2. Per germline, CDR1 SQVTM and CDR2 ANQGSEA. For the CDR3, the DNA is TGCAGCGCGGGACTAGCGGGAGTCACCGGGGAGCTGTTTTTT. Its protein product is CSAGLAGVTGELFF.

This chain connects TRBV5-1 to TRBJ2-7, with D tentatively TRBD1 or TRBD2 (5 bases each). This CDR3 is built from 14 residues. Germline V gene data show CDR1 as SGHRS and CDR2 as YFSETQ. The V gene lost 5 bases and the J gene lost 0 bases, with 12 bases spanning the gap. CDR3 coding DNA: TGCGCCAGCAGACTTGGGACCTACTCCTACGAGCAGTACTTC. Amino acid sequence: CASRLGTYSYEQYF.

This clone was seen once. V gene TRBV7-8 combines with J gene TRBJ2-7, with 12 bases fitting TRBD2. J lost 2 bases, V lost 5 bases, and 10 bases had no gene match. Germline-derived CDR1 and CDR2 are SGHVS and FQNEAQ. This CDR3 has 17 residues. The CDR3 DNA follows: TGTGCCAGCAGCCGCACCCTGACTAGCGGGAGCGCCTACGAGCAGTACTTC. Protein sequence: CASSRTLTSGSAYEQYF.